This TCR beta chain was found in a study of shared clonotypes between healthy human individuals. Study results and limitations: Naive CD4 clonotypes were shared across several donors at around 5%. As a rule, naive subsets had a larger estimated richness than memory subsets.

Naive CD8 cells lacked CD45RO and underwent positive selection for CCR7, leaving out terminally differentiated effector memory CD45RA+ cells. Within Nashville, Tennessee resided all donors, each a Caucasian adult. Germline lookup yields CDR1 SGHAT and CDR2 FQNNGV. Trimming removed 3 bases from V and 5 bases from J, with 17 bases in between. There are 15 residues in the CDR3. An even split of each subset's genomic DNA across several immunoSEQ plates was performed. Only in-frame clones appear in the TCRdb table, and some are missing; sequencing was by immunoSEQ multiplex PCR. Of about 1.9 million clones in the sample, 85% to 95% were seen once. Concerning this clone itself: Its target is not known.

This receptor was taken from a man between 18 and 29 years old in good health. Some clones in this sample may be carry-over from other donors' samples. The chain is built from TRBV11-2 and TRBJ2-7; no definite D call. The sequencing input was naive CD8+ T cells from PBMCs. The CDR3 is CASSFPHSGGDEQYF. The DNA for the CDR3 is TGTGCCAGCAGCTTCCCCCACTCAGGTGGGGACGAGCAGTACTTC.